Listed below are T cell receptor beta chains from one sample, sequenced in a study of CD8 T cells in Susac syndrome. One entry per CDR3 protein, called by TCRdb with MiXCR from the immunoSEQ multiplex PCR reads. The data show roughly 250,000 distinct CDR3 sequences, about 96% seen once. Sample: CD4+ T cells from PBMCs. Receptors originate from a human donor with Susac syndrome. Each CDR3 is given with its conserved first and last residue. Fields, in order: clone size, D gene, V gene, J gene, CDR3 protein, CDR3 DNA. D genes are given only for firm matches. Part of the rows lack a size; the others show once, few, many or a class for expanded clones.

>NA|NA|TRBV6-5|TRBJ2-6
CASSGRGSGANVLTF
TGTGCCAGCAGTGGCAGGGGCTCTGGGGCCAACGTCCTGACTTTC
>NA|NA|TRBV7-9|TRBJ1-2
CASSLAPGGYGYTF
TGTGCCAGCAGCTTAGCGCCTGGGGGCTATGGCTACACCTTC
>NA|TRBD2|TRBV7-8|TRBJ2-1
CASSDSSGRRDNEQFF
TGTGCCAGCAGCGATTCTAGCGGGAGGCGGGACAATGAGCAGTTCTTC
>NA|TRBD2|TRBV20-1|TRBJ2-1
CSASLAGGRYNEQFF
TGCAGTGCTTCACTAGCGGGAGGTCGCTACAATGAGCAGTTCTTC
>NA|NA|TRBV12-3/TRBV12-4|TRBJ2-1
CASLPAHLNEQFF
TGTGCCAGCCTACCCGCCCATTTGAATGAGCAGTTCTTC
>NA|NA|TRBV29-1|TRBJ2-3
CSVGGSSTDTQYF
TGCAGCGTTGGGGGCAGCAGCACAGATACGCAGTATTTT
>NA|TRBD2|TRBV23-1|TRBJ2-7
CARDLAGDPYEQYF
TGCGCCCGCGATCTAGCGGGAGATCCCTACGAGCAGTACTTC
>NA|NA|TRBV30|TRBJ1-1
CAWIPGAAFF
TGTGCCTGGATTCCAGGAGCTGCTTTCTTT
>once|TRBD2|TRBV4-1|TRBJ2-3
CASSPLAGPPDTQYF
TGCGCCAGCAGCCCTTTAGCGGGACCCCCAGATACGCAGTATTTT
>NA|TRBD1|TRBV5-4|TRBJ1-1
CASSLDRGRTEAFF
TGTGCCAGCAGTTTAGACAGGGGTCGGACTGAAGCTTTCTTT